The 14 T cell receptor beta chains in this list originate from one sample, sequenced in a study of identifying expanded T cells in peripheral blood. Libraries were prepared by immunoSEQ multiplex PCR; TCRdb keeps only in-frame clonotypes and omits some of them. In the table there are over 100,000 clones, roughly nine tenths of which are singletons. Sequencing input: blood. These receptors were taken from a person between 18 and 75 years old in good health.

In the case of this clone: A junction end diverges from the germline sequence, so it may reflect a read error. This chain joins TRBV7-2 and TRBJ2-7; TRBD1 is a possible D gene (6 bases). The CDR3 totals 12 residues. Germline V lookup: CDR1 SGHTA, CDR2 FQGNSA. The CDR3 DNA reads TGTGCCAGCAGCTTATTTGGGGGCGACCGGGACTTC. Its protein is CASSLFGGDRDF.

This clone was recorded many times. One end of the junction fails to match germline, which may point to a read error. The CDR3 DNA reads as TGTGCCAAACCCTTCAGGGACAGGCACTTC. The encoded protein is CAKPFRDRHF. This sequence joins TRBV27 and TRBJ2-7; TRBD1 aligns across 8 bases. The CDR3 has 10 amino acids. Germline V gives CDR1 MNHEY, CDR2 SMNVEV (reference sequence).

The chain combines TRBV15 with TRBJ1-1; 7 nucleotides line up with TRBD1. The CDR3 length is 14 residues. Germline V CDR1 and CDR2: LNHNV, YYDKDF (reference sequence). Germline trimming cut 6 bases from V and 1 base from J; bases unmatched to any gene: 5. CDR3 bases: TGTGCCACCAGAAAAGGACAGGCGAACACTGAAGCTTTCTTT. This translates into CATRKGQANTEAFF.

This chain uses TRBV9 with TRBJ2-3; a possible D gene is TRBD2 (5 bases). Between the trimmed V and J ends, which lost 2 bases and 2 bases, there was a span of 6 bases. The CDR3 consists of 13 residues. CDR1 is SGDLS and CDR2 is YYNGEE in the germline V gene. The CDR3 is CASSVDYTDTQYF. The DNA for the CDR3 is TGTGCCAGCAGCGTTGACTACACAGATACGCAGTATTTT.

This chain joins TRBV27 and TRBJ1-4; no clear D. The CDR3 is 13 residues long. The V end was cut by 0 bases, the J end by 5 bases, with 4 bases between. Germline CDR1 is MNHEY and CDR2 is SMNVEV (reference sequence). CDR3 protein: CASSLSVNEKLFF. DNA of the CDR3: TGTGCCAGCAGTTTATCGGTGAATGAAAAACTGTTTTTT.

The table lists this clone with a few counts. The rearrangement uses TRBV10-3 and TRBJ2-5, with 7 nucleotides matching TRBD1. The trim removed 4 bases at V and 2 bases at J, leaving 7 bases unmatched. Looked up from germline, CDR1 is ENHRY and CDR2 is SYGVKD. CDR3 size: 15 residues. The CDR3 loop reads CAISGSPGQQETQYF. The CDR3, as DNA: TGTGCCATCAGTGGGTCTCCGGGACAGCAAGAGACCCAGTACTTC.

The V and J genes are TRBV6-5 and TRBJ1-1; no reliable D call. CDR3 size: 13 residues. Germline CDR1 is MNHEY and CDR2 is SVGAGI. V was trimmed by 1 base and J by 1 base, leaving 4 bases between them. The CDR3 region has the DNA TGTGCCAGCAGTTACTGGGCGAACACTGAAGCTTTCTTT. Its protein is CASSYWANTEAFF.

This clone has more than one count but fewer than ten. The CDR3 spells CSASFPTVGFF. CDR3 DNA: TGCAGTGCTAGTTTTCCGACAGTGGGTTTCTTT. The rearrangement joins TRBV20-1 to TRBJ1-1, with D possibly being TRBD1 (5 bases). Germline lookup yields CDR1 DFQATT and CDR2 SNEGSKA (reference sequence). CDR3 length: 11 residues. Deletions cut 3 bases from V and 13 bases from J, with 15 bases between.

The chain carries TRBV30 and TRBJ2-2; D unclear. Trimming cost V 3 bases and J 9 bases, with 8 bases left between them. The germline V gene has CDR1 GTSNPN and CDR2 SVGIG (reference sequence). The CDR3 contains 11 residues. The CDR3 is CAWRARRELFF. CDR3 nucleotide sequence: TGTGCCTGGAGAGCCCGCCGGGAGCTGTTTTTT. Drawing the rest from reference TRBV30 and TRBJ2-2, the complete variable domain is SQTIHQWPATLVQPVGSPLSLECTVEGTSNPNLYWYRQAAGRGLQLLFYSVGIGQISSEVPQNLSASRPQDRQFILSSKKLLLSDSGFYLCAWRARRELFFGEGSRLTVL.

This clone has only one observation. The chain couples TRBV7-9 to TRBJ1-2; D call uncertain. CDR1 and CDR2 (germline): SEHNR, FQNEAQ (reference sequence). Trimming took off 5 bases at V and 4 bases at J, with 14 bases between the two ends. The CDR3 is 14 residues long. The CDR3 region is CASSNFGGVYGYTF. DNA for the CDR3: TGTGCCAGCAGCAATTTCGGCGGGGTCTATGGCTACACCTTC. The full variable domain, with the rest looked up from reference TRBV7-9 and TRBJ1-2, is DTGVSQNPRHKITKRGQNVTFRCDPISEHNRLYWYRQTLGQGPEFLTYFQNEAQLEKSRLLSDRFSAERPKGSFSTLEIQRTEQGDSAMYLCASSNFGGVYGYTFGSGTRLTVV.

The chain combines TRBV5-5 with TRBJ2-3; D not certain. Germline V lookup: CDR1 SGHKS, CDR2 YYEKEE (reference sequence). This CDR3 comprises 12 residues. The V and J ends lost 0 bases and 10 bases respectively, with 9 bases between them. CDR3 nucleotide sequence: TGTGCCAGCAGCTTGGATCCTGAGCCGCAGTATTTT. Its protein is CASSLDPEPQYF.

The table lists this clone with many counts. CDR3: CASSFIQGAAFF. The CDR3 DNA reads as TGTGCCAGCAGCTTTATACAGGGGGCAGCTTTCTTT. This rearrangement joins TRBV5-6 to TRBJ1-1; the match to TRBD1 covers 9 bases. V was clipped by 2 bases and J by 10 bases; unmatched bases: 3. CDR1 is SGHDT, CDR2 YYEEEE, per germline. The CDR3 is 12 residues long. The whole variable domain, remainder taken from reference TRBV5-6 and TRBJ1-1, is DAGVTQSPTHLIKTRGQQVTLRCSPKSGHDTVSWYQQALGQGPQFIFQYYEEEERQRGNFPDRFSGHQFPNYSSELNVNALLLGDSALYLCASSFIQGAAFFGQGTRLTVV.

CDR3 sequence: CASSVGGGSTDTQYF. DNA of the CDR3: TGCGCCAGCAGCGTCGGAGGGGGGTCGACAGATACGCAGTATTTT. The rearrangement joins TRBV5-1 to TRBJ2-3; D tentatively fits TRBD1 or TRBD2 (6 bases each). The CDR3 has 15 amino acids. Germline CDR1 and CDR2: SGHRS and YFSETQ. V was trimmed by 4 bases and J by 3 bases, leaving 15 bases between them.

The V gene is TRBV19, the J gene TRBJ1-2; tentatively, D is TRBD1 (5 bases). V lost 4 bases and J lost 0, with 18 bases in between. The CDR3 is made up of 17 amino acids. Germline CDR1 and CDR2: LNHDA and SQIVND (reference sequence). The CDR3 DNA sequence: TGTGCCAGTAGTACAAGGCGTGGCAGGGACGCTAACTATGGCTACACCTTC. The encoded protein is CASSTRRGRDANYGYTF.